What follows is one T cell receptor (beta chain) and its context. Its antigen is still unknown. MiXCR was run by TCRdb on the reads, yielding one entry per CDR3 protein. The profile covers nearly 650,000 distinct CDR3 sequences, with approximately 24% appearing a single time and approximately 8% taken by the ten largest. This entry belongs to a study of T cell repertoires in cytomegalovirus infection. The CDR3 is 15 residues long. The V gene's germline CDR1 is MNHEY and CDR2 SMNVEV (reference sequence). V was clipped by 2 bases and J by 3 bases, with 13 bases between them. Study-wide results and limits: HLA-C-restricted TCR beta clonotypes specific for CMV led the ex vivo response.

The receptor's source is a human donor in good health (CMV status not recorded). Some clones in this sample may be carry-over from other donors' samples. The gene calls are TRBV27 and TRBJ1-2; perhaps TRBD1 as D (5 bases). What was sequenced was CD8+ T cells from PBMCs. The CDR3 sequence is CASSLKGLEDYGYTF. As DNA, the CDR3 is TGTGCCAGCAGTTTAAAGGGGCTAGAAGACTATGGCTACACCTTC.